The source of this TCR beta chain is a study of blood T cell repertoires in COVID-19. Across the whole study: Spain, Italy and the United States supplied samples that represented acute and convalescent COVID-19.

In the original processing: Amplified reference gene primers provided the basis for estimating nucleated cell counts. Sequencing was performed with immunoSEQ multiplex PCR; in TCRdb, only in-frame clones are kept and a portion is missing. V, J and clone size are those of that table, while D and trimming were read from the DNA. The table has roughly 320,000 clones, over 90% seen once. V was cut by 3 bases and J by 4 bases, with 10 bases left in between. CDR1 is SGHRS and CDR2 is YFSETQ in the germline V gene. The CDR3 loop spans 13 amino acids. Adults between about 18 and 89 years of age took part from fewer than 30 US areas. During the 2 weeks before they entered the study, exposed participants had met someone with a PCR-confirmed or clinician-diagnosed COVID-19 case.

This chain links TRBV5-1 with TRBJ1-2; D unclear. The clonotype originates from a woman aged 25 to 39 who had been exposed to COVID-19. Sequenced material: PBMCs or T cells enriched from blood (not recorded which). CDR3 nucleotide sequence: TGCGCCAGCAGCTCCGTAGCCTCCTATGGCTACACCTTC. Translated, it gives CASSSVASYGYTF.